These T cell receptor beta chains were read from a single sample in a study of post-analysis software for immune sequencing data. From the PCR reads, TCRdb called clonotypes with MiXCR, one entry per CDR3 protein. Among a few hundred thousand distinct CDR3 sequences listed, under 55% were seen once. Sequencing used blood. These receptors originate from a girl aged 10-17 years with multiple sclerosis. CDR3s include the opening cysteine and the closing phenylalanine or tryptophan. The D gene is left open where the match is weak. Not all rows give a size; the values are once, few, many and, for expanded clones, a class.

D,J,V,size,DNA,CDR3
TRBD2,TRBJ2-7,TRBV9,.,TGTGCCAGCAGCCCAGGGACTAGCGGGTTGAGTGACGAGCAGTACTTC,CASSPGTSGLSDEQYF
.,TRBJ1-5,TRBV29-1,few,TGCAGCGTTTTAAACGCCGCCTCGGGGGCCCAGCATTTT,CSVLNAASGAQHF
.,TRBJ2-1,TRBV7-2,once,TGTGCCAGCAGCCCGGCGAGCGGAAGTACTCAGTTCTTC,CASSPASGSTQFF
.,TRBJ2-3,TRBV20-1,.,TGCAGTGCTAGAGATCCCGCGGAAACGAGGGATACGCAGTATTTT,CSARDPAETRDTQYF
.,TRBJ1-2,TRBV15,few,TGTGCCACCAGCGGACTCAAGGGGCAGAGCAACTATGGCTACACCTTC,CATSGLKGQSNYGYTF
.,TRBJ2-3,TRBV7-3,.,TGTGCCAGCAGCCCCCGTTCTAGACTCACAGATACGCAGTATTTT,CASSPRSRLTDTQYF
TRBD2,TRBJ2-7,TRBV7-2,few,TGTGCCAGCACCTCGGGAGGGGGGTCCTACGAGCAGTACTTC,CASTSGGGSYEQYF
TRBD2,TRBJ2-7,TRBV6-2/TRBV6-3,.,TGTGCCATCACTTACAGACTAGCGGGGGCCTACGAGCAGTACTTC,CAITYRLAGAYEQYF
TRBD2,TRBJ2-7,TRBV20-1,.,TGCAGTGCTAGAGCCCCTAGCGGTGAATCCTACGAGCAGTACTTC,CSARAPSGESYEQYF
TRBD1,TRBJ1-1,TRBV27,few,TGTGCCACCTCCCAGGGGGGAATGAACACTGAAGCTTTCTTT,CATSQGGMNTEAFF
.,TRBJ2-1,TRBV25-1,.,TGTGCCAGCAGTGAATGGGCCAGGGGAATTACGAATGAGCAGTTCTTC,CASSEWARGITNEQFF
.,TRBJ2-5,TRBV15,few,TGTGCCACCAGCAGGGCGGCAAAAGAGACCCAGTACTTC,CATSRAAKETQYF
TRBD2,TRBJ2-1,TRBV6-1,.,TGTGCCAGCAGTCCCCGGGTGGCGGGGAGTCTAGCGGACCACAATGAGCAGTTCTTC,CASSPRVAGSLADHNEQFF
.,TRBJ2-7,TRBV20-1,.,TGCAGTGCTAGACGGACTGGCCATGATACCTACGAGCAGTACTTC,CSARRTGHDTYEQYF
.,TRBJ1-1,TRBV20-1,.,TGCAGTGCTAGGGACAGCCGGAGGACTGAAGCTTTCTTT,CSARDSRRTEAFF
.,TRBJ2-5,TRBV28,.,TGTGCCAGCAGTGTGGAACAGCAAGAGACCCAGTACTTC,CASSVEQQETQYF
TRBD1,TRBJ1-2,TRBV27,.,TGTGCCAGCAGTCGGGCCTCGATACAGGGGAACTATGGCTACACCTTC,CASSRASIQGNYGYTF
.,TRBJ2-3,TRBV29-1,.,TGCAGCGTTCAGGTTTTCGGGCCTCGGGAGGATACGCAGTATTTT,CSVQVFGPREDTQYF
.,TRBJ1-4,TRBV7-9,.,TGTGCCAGCAGCTTAAACAGCTATAATGAAAAACTGTTTTTT,CASSLNSYNEKLFF
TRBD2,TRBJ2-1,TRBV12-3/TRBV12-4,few,TGTGCCAGCAGTTATCTAGCGGGAGGTTTCAATGAGCAGTTCTTC,CASSYLAGGFNEQFF
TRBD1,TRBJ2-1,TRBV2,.,TGTGCCAGCACCGAACCCCGGGACAGGGGTGGGAATGAGCAGTTCTTC,CASTEPRDRGGNEQFF
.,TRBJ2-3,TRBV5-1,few,TGCGCCAGCAGCTCGTGGGCGAGCACAGATACGCAGTATTTT,CASSSWASTDTQYF
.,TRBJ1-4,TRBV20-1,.,TGCAGTGCTATAGACAGAATAGGGGCTAATGAAAAACTGTTTTTT,CSAIDRIGANEKLFF
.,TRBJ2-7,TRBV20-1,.,TGCAGTGCTAGGCCCCTGGCGGTACCCTCTCACGAGCAGTACTTC,CSARPLAVPSHEQYF
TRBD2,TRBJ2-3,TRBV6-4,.,TGTGCCAGCAGTGTGGGACTAGGAGTCGGCATAGATACGCAGTATTTT,CASSVGLGVGIDTQYF
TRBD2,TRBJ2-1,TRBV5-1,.,TGCGCCAGCAGCCCGGGACTGATGAGCGGGAGGGCCTGGAATGAGCAGTTCTTC,CASSPGLMSGRAWNEQFF
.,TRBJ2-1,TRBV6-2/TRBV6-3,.,TGTGCCAGCAGTTCAAGCTATCTGCAGTTCTTC,CASSSSYLQFF
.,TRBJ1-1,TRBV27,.,TGTGCCAGCAGTACACTGGACAAAAGGGGGACTGAAGCTTTCTTT,CASSTLDKRGTEAFF
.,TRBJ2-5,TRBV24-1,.,TGTGCCACCAGTGACCCGACAGAGGTACCCGGTGAAGAGACCCAGTACTTC,CATSDPTEVPGEETQYF
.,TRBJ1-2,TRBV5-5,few,TGTGCCAGCAGCCCAGGGTATGAAAACTATGGCTACACCTTC,CASSPGYENYGYTF
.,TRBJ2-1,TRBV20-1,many,TGCAGTGCTAGAGTCCCCCTTCGGTACAATGAGCAGTTCTTC,CSARVPLRYNEQFF
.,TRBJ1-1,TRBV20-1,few,TGCAGTGCTATATTTTTCGGGGGGAACACTGAAGCTTTCTTT,CSAIFFGGNTEAFF
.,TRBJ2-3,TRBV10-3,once,TGTGCCATCAGTGAAGGATTAGGAGATACGCAGTATTTT,CAISEGLGDTQYF
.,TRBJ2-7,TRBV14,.,TGTGCCAGCAGCCAATTAGGGGACGAGCAGTACTTC,CASSQLGDEQYF
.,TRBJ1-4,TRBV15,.,TGTGCCACCAGCAGAGATAATAAGGGTGTTGGTGAAAAACTGTTTTTT,CATSRDNKGVGEKLFF
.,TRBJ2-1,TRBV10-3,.,TGTGCCATCAGTGAGTCGGGCCTGGGCGAGTTCTTC,CAISESGLGEFF
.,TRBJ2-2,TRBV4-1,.,TGCGCCAGCAGCCAGGCCCAGGGGACCGGGGAGCTGTTTTTT,CASSQAQGTGELFF
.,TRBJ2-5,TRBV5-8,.,TGTGCCAGCATCTGGCGGGCGGGACGGTCCTTGGAGCAGTACTTC,CASIWRAGRSLEQYF
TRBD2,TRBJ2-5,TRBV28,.,TGTGCCAGCAGTTTGATAGCGGGGCGCCCGACCCAGTACTTC,CASSLIAGRPTQYF
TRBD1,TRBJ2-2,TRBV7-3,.,TGTGCCAGCAGCCCCCAGGGACAGACGACCGGGGAGCTGTTTTTT,CASSPQGQTTGELFF
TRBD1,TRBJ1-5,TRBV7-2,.,TGTGCCGGCAGCTTAGCTGGAGGGGGCGGTCAGCCCCAGCATTTT,CAGSLAGGGGQPQHF
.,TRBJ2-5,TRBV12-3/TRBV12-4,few,TGTGCCAGCAGCCCCTTCGTGGGGCAAGAGACCCAGTACTTC,CASSPFVGQETQYF
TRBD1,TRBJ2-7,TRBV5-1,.,TGCGCCAGCAGCCCCATGGGGGACAGGGGCAACGAGCAGTACTTC,CASSPMGDRGNEQYF
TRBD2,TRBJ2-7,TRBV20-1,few,TGCAGTGCTGGACTAGCGGGGACCTCCTACGAGCAGTACTTC,CSAGLAGTSYEQYF
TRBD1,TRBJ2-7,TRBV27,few,TGTGCCAGCAGGCGATTAGGGACAGCTCAGACCTACGAGCAGTACTTC,CASRRLGTAQTYEQYF
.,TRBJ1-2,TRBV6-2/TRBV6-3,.,TGTGCCAGCAGTTACCGGGCTAACTATGGCTACACCTTC,CASSYRANYGYTF
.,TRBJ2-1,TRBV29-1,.,TGCAGCGTTGAGGAGACTGGCGGGAAGTATGAGCAGTTCTTC,CSVEETGGKYEQFF
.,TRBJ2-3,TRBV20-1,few,TGCAGTGCTCCCCCGCAGGGGCAGGCAGATACGCAGTATTTT,CSAPPQGQADTQYF
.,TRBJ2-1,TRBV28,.,TGTGCCAGCAGATACTACAATGAGCAGTTCTTC,CASRYYNEQFF
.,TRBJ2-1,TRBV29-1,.,TGCAGCGTTGAAGGGCTGGACGGAAGTGAGCAGTTCTTC,CSVEGLDGSEQFF
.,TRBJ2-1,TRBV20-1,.,TGCAGTGCTAGAGAGGGGGCGGGGGCGTACAATGAGCAGTTCTTC,CSAREGAGAYNEQFF
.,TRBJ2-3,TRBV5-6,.,TGTGCCAGCAGTGATCTAGCGAAGAGCACAGATACGCAGTATTTT,CASSDLAKSTDTQYF
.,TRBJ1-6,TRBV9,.,TGTGCCAGCAGCGTTGATGGAGGATATAATTCACCCCTCCACTTT,CASSVDGGYNSPLHF
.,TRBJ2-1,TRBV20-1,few,TGCAGTGCTAGGAGCCCCCTAGCTGAGCAGTTCTTC,CSARSPLAEQFF
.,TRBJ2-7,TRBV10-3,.,TGTGCCATCAGCACCAATGGGGACGAGCAGTACTTC,CAISTNGDEQYF
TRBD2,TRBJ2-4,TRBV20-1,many,TGCAGTGCTAGCGTTAGCGGGAGCAAAAACATTCAGTACTTC,CSASVSGSKNIQYF
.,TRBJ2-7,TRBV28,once,TGTGCCAGCAGCAACCCCCGCGGAAATTACGAGCAGTACTTC,CASSNPRGNYEQYF